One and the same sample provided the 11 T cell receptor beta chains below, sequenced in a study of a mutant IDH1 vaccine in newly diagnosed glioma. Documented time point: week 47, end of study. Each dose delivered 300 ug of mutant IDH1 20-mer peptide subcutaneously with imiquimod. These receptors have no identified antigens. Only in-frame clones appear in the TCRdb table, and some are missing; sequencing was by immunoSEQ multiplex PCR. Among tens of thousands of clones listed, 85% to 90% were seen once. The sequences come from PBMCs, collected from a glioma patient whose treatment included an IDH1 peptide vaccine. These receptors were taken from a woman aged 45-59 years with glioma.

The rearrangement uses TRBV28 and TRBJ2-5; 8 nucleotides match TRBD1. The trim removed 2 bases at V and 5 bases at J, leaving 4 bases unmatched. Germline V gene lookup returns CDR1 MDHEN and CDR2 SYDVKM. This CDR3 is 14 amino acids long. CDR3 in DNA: TGTGCCAGCAGTTTACAGGGGGCAAGGGAGACCCAGTACTTC. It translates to CASSLQGARETQYF.

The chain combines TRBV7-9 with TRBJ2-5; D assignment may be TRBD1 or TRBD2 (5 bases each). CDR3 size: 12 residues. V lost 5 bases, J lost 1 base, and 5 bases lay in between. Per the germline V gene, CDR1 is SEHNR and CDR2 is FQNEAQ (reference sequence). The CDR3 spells CASSGGQETQYF. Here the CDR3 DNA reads TGTGCCAGCAGCGGGGGCCAAGAGACCCAGTACTTC.

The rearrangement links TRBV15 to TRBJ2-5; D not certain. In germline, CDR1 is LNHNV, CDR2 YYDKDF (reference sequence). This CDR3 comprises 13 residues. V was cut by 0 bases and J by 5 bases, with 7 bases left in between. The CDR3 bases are TGTGCCACCAGCAGAGATAGGATCGAGACCCAGTACTTC. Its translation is CATSRDRIETQYF.

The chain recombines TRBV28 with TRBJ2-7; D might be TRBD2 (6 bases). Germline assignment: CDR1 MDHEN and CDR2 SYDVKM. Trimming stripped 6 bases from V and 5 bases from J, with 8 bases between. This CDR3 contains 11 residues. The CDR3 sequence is CASRRRDEQYF. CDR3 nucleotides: TGTGCCAGCAGGAGGAGGGACGAGCAGTACTTC.

The CDR3 region has the DNA TGTGCCAGCAGCGTACTGATCGACCGGGAGCTGTTTTTT. Translating it yields CASSVLIDRELFF. J is TRBJ2-2 and V is TRBV9, with D uncertain. Trimming shortened V by 1 base and J by 9 bases, and 10 bases separated the two germline ends. The CDR3 has 13 residues. Germline V gene lookup returns CDR1 SGDLS and CDR2 YYNGEE.

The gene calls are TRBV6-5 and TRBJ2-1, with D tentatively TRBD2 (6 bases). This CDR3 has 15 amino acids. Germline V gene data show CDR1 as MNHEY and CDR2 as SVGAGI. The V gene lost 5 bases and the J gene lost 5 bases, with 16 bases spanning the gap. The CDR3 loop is CASSPYGGPHNEQFF. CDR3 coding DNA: TGTGCCAGCAGTCCTTACGGGGGACCCCACAATGAGCAGTTCTTC.

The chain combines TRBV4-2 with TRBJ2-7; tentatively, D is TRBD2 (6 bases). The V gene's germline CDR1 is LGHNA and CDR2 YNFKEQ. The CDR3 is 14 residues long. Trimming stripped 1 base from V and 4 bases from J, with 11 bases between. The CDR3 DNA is TGTGCCAGCAGCCAAGGGAGGGAGGCTTACGAGCAGTACTTC. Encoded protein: CASSQGREAYEQYF.

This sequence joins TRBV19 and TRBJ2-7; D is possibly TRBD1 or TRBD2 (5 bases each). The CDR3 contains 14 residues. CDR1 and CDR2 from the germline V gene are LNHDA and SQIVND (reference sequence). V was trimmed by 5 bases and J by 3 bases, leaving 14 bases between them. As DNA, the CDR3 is TGTGCCAGTAGTGAAAAGGGACCAGACTACGAGCAGTACTTC. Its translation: CASSEKGPDYEQYF.

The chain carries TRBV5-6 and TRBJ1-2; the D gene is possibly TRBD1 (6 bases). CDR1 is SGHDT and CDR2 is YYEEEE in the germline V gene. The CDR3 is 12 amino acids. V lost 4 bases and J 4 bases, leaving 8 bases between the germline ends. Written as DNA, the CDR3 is TGTGCCAGCAGCCGGGACACCTATGGCTACACCTTC. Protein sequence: CASSRDTYGYTF.

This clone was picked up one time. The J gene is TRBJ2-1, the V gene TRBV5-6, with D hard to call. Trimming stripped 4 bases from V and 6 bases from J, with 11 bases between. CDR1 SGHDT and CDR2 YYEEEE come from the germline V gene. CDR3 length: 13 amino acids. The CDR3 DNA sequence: TGTGCCAGCAGCCTACGAGCGAGCAATGAGCAGTTCTTC. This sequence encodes CASSLRASNEQFF.

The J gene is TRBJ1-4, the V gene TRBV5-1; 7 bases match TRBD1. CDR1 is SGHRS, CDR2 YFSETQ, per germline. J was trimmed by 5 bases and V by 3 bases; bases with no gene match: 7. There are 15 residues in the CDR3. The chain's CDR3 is CASSWMTGNNEKLFF. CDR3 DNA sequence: TGCGCCAGCAGCTGGATGACAGGGAACAATGAAAAACTGTTTTTT.